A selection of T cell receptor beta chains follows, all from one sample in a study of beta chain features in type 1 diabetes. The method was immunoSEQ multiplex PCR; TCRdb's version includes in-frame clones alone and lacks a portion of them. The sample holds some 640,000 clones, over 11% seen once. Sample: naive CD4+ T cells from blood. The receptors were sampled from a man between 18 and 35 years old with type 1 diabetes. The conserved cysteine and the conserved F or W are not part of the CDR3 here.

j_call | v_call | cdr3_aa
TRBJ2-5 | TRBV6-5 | ASSLIMRGPETQY
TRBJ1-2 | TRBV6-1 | ASSLSGQSYGYT
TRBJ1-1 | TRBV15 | ATSRDLDIRAF
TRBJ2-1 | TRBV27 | ASSPSQGLRKSSYNEQF
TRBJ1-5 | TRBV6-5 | ATRRGKDQPQH
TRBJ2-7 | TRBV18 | ASSPDRVRYEQY
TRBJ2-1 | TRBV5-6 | ASSLYKDRGNYNEQF
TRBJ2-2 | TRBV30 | AGRSRDRVTGELF
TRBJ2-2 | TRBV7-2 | ASSIQGTGELF
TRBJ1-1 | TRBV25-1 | ASSDTKRDRAMNTEAF
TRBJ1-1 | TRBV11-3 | ASSPKPWAF
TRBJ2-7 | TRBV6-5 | ASSYGRASGAYEQY
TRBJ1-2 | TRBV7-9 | ASSFGQSYGYT
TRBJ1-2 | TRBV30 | AWSAQGNDYGYT
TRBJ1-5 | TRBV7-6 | ASSLGQGEQPQH
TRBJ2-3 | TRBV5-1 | ASSEGTVTDTQY
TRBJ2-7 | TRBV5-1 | ASRRPYEQY
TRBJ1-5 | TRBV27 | ASSLGTGLQPQH
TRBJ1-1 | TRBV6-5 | ASSYGQVTEAF
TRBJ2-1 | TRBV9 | ASSVVSGSTSGSYNEQF
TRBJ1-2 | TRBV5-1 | ASSLSWDRSYGYT
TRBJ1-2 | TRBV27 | ASSVEGGGYT
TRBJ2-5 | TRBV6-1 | ASVRQIWETQY
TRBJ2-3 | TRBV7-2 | ASSFASVTDTQY
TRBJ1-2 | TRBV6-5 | ASSSRDRDGYT
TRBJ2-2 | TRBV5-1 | ASSLGRGAYTGELF
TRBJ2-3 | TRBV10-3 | ATRRESADTQY
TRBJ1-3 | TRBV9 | ASSPRQLLSGNTIY
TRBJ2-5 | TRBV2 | ASSGTGGTQY
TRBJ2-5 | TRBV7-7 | ASSSGGETQY
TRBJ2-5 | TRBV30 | AWSTGEQETQY
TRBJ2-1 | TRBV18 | ASSPPGLNSYNEQF
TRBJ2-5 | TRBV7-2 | ASSDMGRPETQY
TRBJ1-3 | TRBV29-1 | SVEDRGAPESGNTIY
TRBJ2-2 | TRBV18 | ASSPPFPGNTGELF
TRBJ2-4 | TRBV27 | ASSLQGNIQY
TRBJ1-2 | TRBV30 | AWTPRVRSPEGYT